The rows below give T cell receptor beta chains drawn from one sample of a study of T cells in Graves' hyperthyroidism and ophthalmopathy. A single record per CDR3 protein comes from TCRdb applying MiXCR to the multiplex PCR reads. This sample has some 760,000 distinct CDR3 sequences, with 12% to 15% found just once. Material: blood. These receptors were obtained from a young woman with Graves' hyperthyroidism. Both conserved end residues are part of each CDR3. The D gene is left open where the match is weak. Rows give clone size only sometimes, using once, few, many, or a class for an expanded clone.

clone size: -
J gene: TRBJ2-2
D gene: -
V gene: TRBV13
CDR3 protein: CASSLETGGTLTGELFF
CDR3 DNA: TGTGCCAGCAGCTTAGAAACTGGCGGGACCCTCACCGGGGAGCTGTTTTTT

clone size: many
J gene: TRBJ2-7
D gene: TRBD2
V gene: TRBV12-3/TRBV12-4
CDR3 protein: CASSLAKPGWVEREISHEQYF
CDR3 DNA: TGTGCCAGCAGTTTAGCTAAACCGGGGTGGGTTGAGCGGGAGATATCCCACGAGCAGTACTTC

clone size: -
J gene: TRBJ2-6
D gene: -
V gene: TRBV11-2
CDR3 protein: CASSLGNRDSGANVLTF
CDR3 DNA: TGTGCCAGCAGCTTAGGGAATAGGGACTCTGGGGCCAACGTCCTGACTTTC

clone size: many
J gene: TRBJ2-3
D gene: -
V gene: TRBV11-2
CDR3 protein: CASSLDRPDTQYF
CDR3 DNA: TGTGCCAGCAGCTTGGACCGCCCAGATACGCAGTATTTT

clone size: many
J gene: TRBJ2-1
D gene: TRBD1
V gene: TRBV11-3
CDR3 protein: CASSLDPGQGTYNEQFF
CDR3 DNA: TGTGCCAGCAGCTTAGACCCGGGACAGGGAACCTACAATGAGCAGTTCTTC

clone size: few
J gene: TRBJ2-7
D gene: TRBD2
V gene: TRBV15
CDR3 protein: CATSRTSESYEQYF
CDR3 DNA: TGTGCCACCAGCAGGACTAGCGAGAGCTACGAGCAGTACTTC

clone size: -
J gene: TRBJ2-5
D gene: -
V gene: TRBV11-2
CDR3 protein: CASSASTRQETRYF
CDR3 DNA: TGTGCCAGCAGCGCCTCGACACGACAAGAGACCCGGTACTTC

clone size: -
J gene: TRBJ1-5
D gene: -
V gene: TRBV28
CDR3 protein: CASSFPRQPQHF
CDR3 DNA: TGTGCCAGCAGTTTTCCACGTCAGCCCCAGCATTTT

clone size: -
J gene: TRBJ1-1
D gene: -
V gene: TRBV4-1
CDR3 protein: CASSHPPRNTEAFF
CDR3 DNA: TGCGCCAGCAGCCACCCACCGAGGAACACTGAAGCTTTCTTT

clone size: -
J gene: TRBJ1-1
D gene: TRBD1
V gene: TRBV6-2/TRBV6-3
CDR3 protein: CASLGQGYTEAFF
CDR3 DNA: TGTGCCAGCCTTGGACAGGGGTACACTGAAGCTTTCTTT

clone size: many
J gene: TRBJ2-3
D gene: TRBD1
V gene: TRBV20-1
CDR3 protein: CSASLRQGGDTQYF
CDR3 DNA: TGCAGTGCTAGCCTTCGACAGGGGGGAGATACGCAGTATTTT

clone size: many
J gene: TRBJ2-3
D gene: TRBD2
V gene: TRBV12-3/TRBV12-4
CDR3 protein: CASSSNRLAGGTIDTQYF
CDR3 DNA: TGTGCCAGCAGTTCCAACCGACTAGCGGGAGGTACCATAGATACGCAGTATTTT

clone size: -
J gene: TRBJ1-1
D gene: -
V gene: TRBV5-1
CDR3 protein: CASTLGDLNTEAFF
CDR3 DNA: TGCGCCAGCACCCTCGGGGATTTGAACACTGAAGCTTTCTTT

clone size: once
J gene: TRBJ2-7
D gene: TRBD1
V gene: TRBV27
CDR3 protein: CASSRYGPTTGTGDEQYF
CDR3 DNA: TGTGCCAGCAGCCGTTACGGGCCCACTACCGGGACAGGGGATGAGCAGTACTTC

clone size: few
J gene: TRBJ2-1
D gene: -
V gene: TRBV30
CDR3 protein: CAWSVPGIEQFF
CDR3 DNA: TGTGCCTGGAGTGTACCCGGGATTGAGCAGTTCTTC

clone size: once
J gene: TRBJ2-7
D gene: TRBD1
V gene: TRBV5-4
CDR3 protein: CASSRQGPTYEQYF
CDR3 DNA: TGTGCCAGCAGCCGACAGGGGCCCACCTACGAGCAGTACTTC

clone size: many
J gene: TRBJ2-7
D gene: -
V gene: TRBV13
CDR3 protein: CASSLAPHGAYEQYF
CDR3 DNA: TGTGCCAGCAGCTTAGCGCCCCACGGAGCCTACGAGCAGTACTTC

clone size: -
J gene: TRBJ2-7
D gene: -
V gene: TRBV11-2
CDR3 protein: CASSLGAGYYEQYF
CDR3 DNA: TGTGCCAGCAGCTTAGGGGCAGGATACTACGAGCAGTACTTC

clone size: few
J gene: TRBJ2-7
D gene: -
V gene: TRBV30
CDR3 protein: CAWSRVGAYEQYF
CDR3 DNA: TGTGCCTGGAGCCGCGTTGGGGCCTACGAGCAGTACTTC

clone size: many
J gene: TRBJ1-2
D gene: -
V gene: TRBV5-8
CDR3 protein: CASSLEEIYGYTF
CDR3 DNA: TGTGCCAGCAGCTTGGAAGAGATCTACGGCTACACCTTC

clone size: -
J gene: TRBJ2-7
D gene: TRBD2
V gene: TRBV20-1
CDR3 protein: CSANSISGSGYEQYF
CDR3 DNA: TGCAGTGCTAACTCCATTAGCGGGAGTGGGTACGAGCAGTACTTC

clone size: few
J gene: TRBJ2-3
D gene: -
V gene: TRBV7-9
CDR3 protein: CASSFESSTDTQYF
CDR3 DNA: TGTGCCAGCAGCTTCGAGAGTAGCACAGATACGCAGTATTTT

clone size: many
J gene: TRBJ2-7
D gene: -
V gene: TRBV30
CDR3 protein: CAWSDGGKGIYEQYF
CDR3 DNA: TGTGCCTGGAGTGATGGGGGGAAGGGGATCTACGAGCAGTACTTC

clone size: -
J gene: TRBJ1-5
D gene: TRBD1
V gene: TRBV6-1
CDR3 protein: CASSLLGTGDRQPQHF
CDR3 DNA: TGTGCCAGCAGTCTTCTCGGGACAGGGGACAGACAGCCCCAGCATTTT

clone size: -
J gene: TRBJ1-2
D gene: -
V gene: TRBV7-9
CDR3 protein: CASSSGGNAYGYTF
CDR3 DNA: TGCGCCAGCAGCTCGGGCGGCAACGCCTATGGCTACACCTTC

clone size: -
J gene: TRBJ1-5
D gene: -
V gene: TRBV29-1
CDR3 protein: CSPRPDSTNSNQPQHF
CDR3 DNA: TGCAGCCCGAGACCCGACAGCACTAATAGCAATCAGCCCCAGCATTTT

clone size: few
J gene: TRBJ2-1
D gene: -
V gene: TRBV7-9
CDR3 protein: CASSFIHNEQFF
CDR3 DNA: TGTGCCAGCAGCTTTATACACAATGAGCAGTTCTTC

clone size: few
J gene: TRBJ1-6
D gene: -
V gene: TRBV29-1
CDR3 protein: CSVGTESSYNSPLHF
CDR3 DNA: TGCAGCGTTGGGACAGAGAGCTCCTATAATTCACCCCTCCACTTT

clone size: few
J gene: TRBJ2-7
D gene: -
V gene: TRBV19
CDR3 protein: CASSKRWGYEQYF
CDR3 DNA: TGTGCCAGTAGTAAGCGTTGGGGATACGAGCAGTACTTC

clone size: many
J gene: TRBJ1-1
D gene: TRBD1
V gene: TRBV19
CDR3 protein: CASNDGTGGRGEAFF
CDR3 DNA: TGTGCCAGTAATGACGGGACAGGCGGAAGGGGTGAAGCTTTCTTT

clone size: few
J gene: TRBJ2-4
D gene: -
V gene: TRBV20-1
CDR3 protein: CSAAPGAGAKNIQYF
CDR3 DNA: TGCAGTGCTGCCCCGGGGGCCGGAGCCAAAAACATTCAGTACTTC

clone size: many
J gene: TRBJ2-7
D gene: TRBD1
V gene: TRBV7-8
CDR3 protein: CASSLETRDRAYEQYF
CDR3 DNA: TGTGCCAGCAGCTTAGAAACCCGGGACAGGGCTTACGAGCAGTACTTC

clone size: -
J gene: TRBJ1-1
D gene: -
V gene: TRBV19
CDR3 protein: CASSIAPSTVNTEAFF
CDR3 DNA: TGTGCCAGTAGTATAGCCCCCTCCACAGTTAACACTGAAGCTTTCTTT

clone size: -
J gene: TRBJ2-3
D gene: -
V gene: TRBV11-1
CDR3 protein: CASSLGHTDTQYF
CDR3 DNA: TGTGCCAGCAGCTTGGGACACACAGATACGCAGTATTTT

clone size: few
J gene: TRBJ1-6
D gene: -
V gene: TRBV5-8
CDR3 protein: CASSLDSSYNSPLHF
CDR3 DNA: TGTGCCAGCAGCTTGGATAGCTCCTATAATTCACCCCTCCACTTT

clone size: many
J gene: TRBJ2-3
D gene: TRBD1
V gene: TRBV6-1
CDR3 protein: CASSGTGPPTSTDTQYF
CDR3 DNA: TGTGCCAGCAGTGGGACAGGACCTCCTACTAGCACAGATACGCAGTATTTT

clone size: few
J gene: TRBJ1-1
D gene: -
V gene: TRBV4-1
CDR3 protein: CASSSPSTGRWGAFF
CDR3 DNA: TGCGCCAGCAGCTCGCCATCCACAGGGAGGTGGGGAGCTTTCTTT

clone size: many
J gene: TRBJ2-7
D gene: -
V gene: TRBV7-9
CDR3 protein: CASSLMDPGVGEQYF
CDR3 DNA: TGTGCCAGCAGCTTAATGGACCCGGGGGTTGGCGAGCAGTACTTC

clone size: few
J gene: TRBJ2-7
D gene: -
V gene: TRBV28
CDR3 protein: CASSLLGLRNEQYF
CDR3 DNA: TGTGCCAGCAGTTTGTTAGGGTTGAGAAACGAGCAGTACTTC

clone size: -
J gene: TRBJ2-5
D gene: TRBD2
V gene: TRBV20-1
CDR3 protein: CNSGRPFGQETQYF
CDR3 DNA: TGCAACAGCGGGAGGCCCTTTGGGCAAGAGACCCAGTACTTC

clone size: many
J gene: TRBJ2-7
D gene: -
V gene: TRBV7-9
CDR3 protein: CASSLGPGNGQYF
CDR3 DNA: TGTGCCAGCAGCTTAGGTCCGGGGAATGGGCAGTACTTC

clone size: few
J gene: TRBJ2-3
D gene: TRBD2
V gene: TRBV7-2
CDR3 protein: CASSNPGLAGRIPTDTQYF
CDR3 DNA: TGTGCCAGCAGCAACCCAGGCCTAGCGGGAAGGATACCCACAGATACGCAGTATTTT

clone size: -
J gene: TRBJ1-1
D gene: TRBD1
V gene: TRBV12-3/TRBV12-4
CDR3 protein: CASSFLRQGGTEAFF
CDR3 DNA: TGTGCCAGCAGTTTTCTTAGACAGGGGGGCACTGAAGCTTTCTTT

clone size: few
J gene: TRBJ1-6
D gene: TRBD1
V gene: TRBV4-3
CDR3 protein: CASSQVQGANSPLHF
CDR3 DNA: TGCGCCAGCAGCCAAGTGCAGGGGGCAAATTCACCCCTCCACTTT

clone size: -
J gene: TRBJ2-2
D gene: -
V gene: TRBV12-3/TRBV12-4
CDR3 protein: CASSFAGINTGELFF
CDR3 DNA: TGTGCCAGCAGTTTTGCAGGGATTAACACCGGGGAGCTGTTTTTT